The 10 T cell receptor beta chains below all came from one sample that was sequenced in a study of shared T cell receptors in the human thymus. Measured with immunoSEQ multiplex PCR; TCRdb has only the in-frame clones, and not every one. The sample has 540,000 or so clones; 70% to 80% are singletons. These data were also reused for a study on human thymus T cells.

Sequencing was performed on thymocytes. Receptor source: a boy in the first two years of life with a congenital heart defect.

The genes are TRBV12-5 and TRBJ2-3; 7 nucleotides match TRBD2. The germline V gene encodes CDR1 LGHNT and CDR2 FRNRAP. This CDR3 contains 20 residues. V lost 1 base, J lost 1 base, and 17 bases stayed unmatched. The chain's CDR3 is CASGLAYIMGRAGGTDTQYF. The CDR3 DNA sequence: TGTGCTAGTGGTTTGGCATACATCATGGGGAGGGCCGGGGGCACAGATACGCAGTATTTT.

This sequence joins TRBV6-5 and TRBJ1-3, with D hard to call. The CDR3 runs to 15 residues. CDR1 MNHEY and CDR2 SVGAGI come from the germline V gene. Between the trimmed V and J ends, which lost 6 bases and 3 bases, there was a span of 15 bases. CDR3 loop: CASRRHQLLGNTIYF. In DNA form, the CDR3 reads TGTGCCAGCAGGAGGCATCAGTTGCTTGGAAACACCATATATTTT.

The genes are TRBV7-2 and TRBJ1-2, with 8 nucleotides matching TRBD1. The CDR3 spans 16 residues. V lost 1 base to trimming and J lost 5 bases; unmatched junction nucleotides: 9. The germline V gene has CDR1 SGHTA and CDR2 FQGNSA. CDR3 protein: CASSLVDQGARYGYTF. The CDR3 region has the DNA TGTGCCAGCAGCTTAGTTGACCAGGGGGCTCGTTATGGCTACACCTTC.

The chain is built from TRBV7-5 and TRBJ2-7; TRBD1, the table's D call, was not compared with the DNA. TRBV7-5 is a recognized pseudogene. The CDR3 has 19 amino acids. The CDR3 loop reads CVRSTQTGGPPGRGYEQYF. The CDR3 coding sequence is TGTGTCAGAAGCACCCAGACAGGGGGCCCCCCTGGGCGAGGCTACGAGCAGTACTTC.

The V call is TRBV12-5, the J call TRBJ1-1; the match to TRBD1 covers 8 bases. Germline V gives CDR1 LGHNT, CDR2 FRNRAP. With 1 base clipped from V and 5 bases from J, the junction kept 9 bases outside the gene matches. This CDR3 is 16 amino acids long. Written as DNA, the CDR3 is TGTGCTAGTGGTTTGGCTACCCGGGACAGGATTACTGAAGCTTTCTTT. It codes for CASGLATRDRITEAFF.

The chain combines TRBV15 with TRBJ2-2, with TRBD2 matching 8 bases. The germline V gene encodes CDR1 LNHNV and CDR2 YYDKDF (reference sequence). The J segment lost 6 bases and the V segment lost 4 bases, leaving 7 bases of the junction unmatched. This CDR3 has 15 residues. CDR3 amino acids: CATSTRAGGAGELFF. The CDR3 DNA reads as TGTGCCACCAGCACTCGGGCGGGAGGTGCCGGGGAGCTGTTTTTT. Based on the CDR3 plus reference TRBV15 and TRBJ2-2, the full variable domain is DAMVIQNPRYQVTQFGKPVTLSCSQTLNHNVMYWYQQKSSQAPKLLFHYYDKDFNNEADTPDNFQSRRPNTSFCFLDIRSPGLGDTAMYLCATSTRAGGAGELFFGEGSRLTVL.

The rearrangement uses TRBV4-3 and TRBJ1-1, with D possibly matching TRBD1 (5 bases). Germline V gives CDR1 LGHNA, CDR2 YSLEER. The CDR3 spans 17 residues. Trimming removed 3 bases from V and 4 bases from J, with 21 bases in between. In nucleotides, the CDR3 is TGCGCCAGCAGCCAGGAATGGGGGGGAAGGTTGGTCACTGAAGCTTTCTTT. Translated, it gives CASSQEWGGRLVTEAFF.

The gene calls are TRBV14 and TRBJ2-7; 9 bases map to TRBD1. This CDR3 is built from 15 residues. V lost 4 bases, J lost 3 bases, and 7 bases stayed unmatched. Germline V lookup: CDR1 SGHDN, CDR2 FVKESK. CDR3 sequence (DNA): TGTGCCAGCAGCCCCTTGGGACAGGGTTTCTACGAGCAGTACTTC. Its translation is CASSPLGQGFYEQYF. The full variable domain, with the rest looked up from reference TRBV14 and TRBJ2-7, is EAGVTQFPSHSVIEKGQTVTLRCDPISGHDNLYWYRRVMGKEIKFLLHFVKESKQDESGMPNNRFLAERTGGTYSTLKVQPAELEDSGVYFCASSPLGQGFYEQYFGPGTRLTVT.

The chain has TRBV7-2 and TRBJ2-7; possibly TRBD1 for D (5 bases). The germline CDR1 and CDR2 sequences are SGHTA and FQGNSA. V was shortened by 0 bases and J by 3 bases, with 18 bases between the two germline ends. CDR3 length: 17 residues. CDR3 loop: CASSLARIGEGNYEQYF. CDR3 DNA sequence: TGTGCCAGCAGCTTAGCGCGGATAGGGGAAGGAAACTACGAGCAGTACTTC.

This clone was detected only a few times. DNA of the CDR3: TGCGCCAGCAGCCAAAAAATCGGGGAAGGGTACGGTGGCTACACCTTC. Its protein product is CASSQKIGEGYGGYTF. The chain carries TRBV4-3 and TRBJ1-2; D gene unclear. Trimming removed 2 bases from V and 7 bases from J, with 20 bases in between. The germline V gene encodes CDR1 LGHNA and CDR2 YSLEER. The length of the CDR3 is 16 residues.